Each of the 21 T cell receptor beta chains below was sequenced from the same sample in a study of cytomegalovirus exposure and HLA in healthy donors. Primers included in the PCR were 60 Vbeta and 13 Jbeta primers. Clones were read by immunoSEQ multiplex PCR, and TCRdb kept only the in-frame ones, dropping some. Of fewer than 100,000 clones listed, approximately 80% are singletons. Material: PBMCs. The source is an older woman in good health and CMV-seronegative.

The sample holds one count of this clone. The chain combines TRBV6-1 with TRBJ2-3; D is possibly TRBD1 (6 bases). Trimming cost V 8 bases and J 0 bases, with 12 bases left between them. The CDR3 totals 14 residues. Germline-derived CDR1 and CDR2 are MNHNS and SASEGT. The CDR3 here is CASRRDTSTDTQYF. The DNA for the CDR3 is TGTGCCAGCCGCCGGGACACAAGCACAGATACGCAGTATTTT.

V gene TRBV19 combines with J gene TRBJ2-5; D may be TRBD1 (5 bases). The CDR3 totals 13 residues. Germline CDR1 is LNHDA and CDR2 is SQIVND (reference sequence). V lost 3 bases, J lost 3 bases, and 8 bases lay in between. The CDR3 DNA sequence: TGTGCCAGTAGTATGGCAGGGAAAGAGACCCAGTACTTC. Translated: CASSMAGKETQYF.

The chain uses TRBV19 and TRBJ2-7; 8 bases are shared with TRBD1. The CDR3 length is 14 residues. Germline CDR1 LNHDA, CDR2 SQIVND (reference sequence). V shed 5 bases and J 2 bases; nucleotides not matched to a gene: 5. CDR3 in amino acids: CASSVGQATYEQYF. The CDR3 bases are TGTGCCAGTAGTGTGGGACAGGCCACCTACGAGCAGTACTTC.

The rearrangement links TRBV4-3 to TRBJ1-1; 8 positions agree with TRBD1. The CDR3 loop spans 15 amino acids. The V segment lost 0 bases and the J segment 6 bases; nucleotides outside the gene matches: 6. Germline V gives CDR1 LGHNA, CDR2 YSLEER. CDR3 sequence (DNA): TGCGCCAGCAGCCAAGATCCCCAGGGGGCGGCTGAAGCTTTCTTT. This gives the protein CASSQDPQGAAEAFF.

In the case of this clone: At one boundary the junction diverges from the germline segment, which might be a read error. The DNA for the CDR3 is TGTTCCAGCAGCAATTCTAGCGGGAGGGCCTACAATGAGCAGTTCTTC. As protein: CSSSNSSGRAYNEQFF. This sequence joins TRBV7-9 and TRBJ2-1; TRBD2 matches 12 bases. Germline V gives CDR1 SEHNR, CDR2 FQNEAQ (reference sequence). The CDR3 spans 16 residues.

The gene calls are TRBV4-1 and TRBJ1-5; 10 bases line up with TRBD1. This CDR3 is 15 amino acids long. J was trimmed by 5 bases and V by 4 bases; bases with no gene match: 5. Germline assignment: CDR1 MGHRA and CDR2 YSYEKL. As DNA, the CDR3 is TGCGCCAGCAGCCCTTTGACAGGGGGCCATCAGCCCCAGCATTTT. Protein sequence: CASSPLTGGHQPQHF.

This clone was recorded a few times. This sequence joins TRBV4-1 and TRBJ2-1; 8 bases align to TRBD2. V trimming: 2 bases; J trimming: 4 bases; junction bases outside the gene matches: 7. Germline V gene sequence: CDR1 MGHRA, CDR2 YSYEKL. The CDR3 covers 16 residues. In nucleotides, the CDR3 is TGCGCCAGCAGCCAACCAACTAGCGGCAAGTACAATGAGCAGTTCTTC. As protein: CASSQPTSGKYNEQFF.

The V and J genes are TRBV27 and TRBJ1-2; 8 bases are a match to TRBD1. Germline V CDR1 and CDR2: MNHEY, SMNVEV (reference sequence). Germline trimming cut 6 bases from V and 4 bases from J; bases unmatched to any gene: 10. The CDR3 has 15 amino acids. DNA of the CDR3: TGTGCCAGCAGACTAGGGACAGGAGCCATCTATGGCTACACCTTC. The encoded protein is CASRLGTGAIYGYTF.

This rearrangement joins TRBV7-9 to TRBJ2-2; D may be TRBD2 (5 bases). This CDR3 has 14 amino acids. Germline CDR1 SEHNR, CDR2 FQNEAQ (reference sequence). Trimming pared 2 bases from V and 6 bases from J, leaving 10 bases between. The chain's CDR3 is CASSLLGDAGELFF. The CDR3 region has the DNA TGTGCCAGCAGCTTACTGGGAGACGCCGGGGAGCTGTTTTTT.

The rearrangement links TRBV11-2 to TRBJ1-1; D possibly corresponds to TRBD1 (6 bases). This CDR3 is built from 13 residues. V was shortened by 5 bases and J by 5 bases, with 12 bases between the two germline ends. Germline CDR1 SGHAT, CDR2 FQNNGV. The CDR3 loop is CASSVGTFTEAFF. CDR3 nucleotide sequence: TGTGCCAGCAGCGTCGGGACATTTACTGAAGCTTTCTTT.

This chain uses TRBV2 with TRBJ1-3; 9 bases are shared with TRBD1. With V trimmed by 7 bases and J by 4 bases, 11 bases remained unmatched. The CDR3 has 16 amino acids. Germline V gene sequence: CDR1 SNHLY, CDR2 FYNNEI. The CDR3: CASIQRGTGLGNTIYF. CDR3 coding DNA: TGTGCCAGCATCCAAAGGGGGACAGGGCTCGGAAACACCATATATTTT.

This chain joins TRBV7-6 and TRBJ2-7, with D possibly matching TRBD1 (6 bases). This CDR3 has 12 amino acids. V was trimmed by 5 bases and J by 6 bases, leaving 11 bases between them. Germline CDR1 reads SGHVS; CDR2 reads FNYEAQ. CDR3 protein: CASSLGTSEQYF. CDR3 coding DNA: TGTGCCAGCAGCCTGGGGACAAGCGAGCAGTACTTC.

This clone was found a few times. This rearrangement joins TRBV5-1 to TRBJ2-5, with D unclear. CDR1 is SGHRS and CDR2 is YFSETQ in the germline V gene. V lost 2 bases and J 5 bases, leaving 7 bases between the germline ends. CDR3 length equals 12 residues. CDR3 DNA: TGCGCCAGCAGCTTTAATGAGGAGACCCAGTACTTC. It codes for CASSFNEETQYF. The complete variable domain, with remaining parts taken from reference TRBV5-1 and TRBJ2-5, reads KAGVTQTPRYLIKTRGQQVTLSCSPISGHRSVSWYQQTPGQGLQFLFEYFSETQRNKGNFPGRFSGRQFSNSRSEMNVSTLELGDSALYLCASSFNEETQYFGPGTRLLVL.

This CDR3 reads CASSSLAGGPRDTQYF. CDR3 in DNA: TGTGCCAGCAGCTCTCTAGCGGGGGGGCCTAGAGATACGCAGTATTTT. The V gene is TRBV13, the J gene TRBJ2-3, with 12 bases that match TRBD2. Per germline, CDR1 PRHDT and CDR2 FYEKMQ (reference sequence). The J segment lost 5 bases and the V segment lost 4 bases, leaving 7 bases of the junction unmatched. The CDR3 consists of 16 residues. The complete variable domain, with remaining parts taken from reference TRBV13 and TRBJ2-3, reads AAGVIQSPRHLIKEKRETATLKCYPIPRHDTVYWYQQGPGQDPQFLISFYEKMQSDKGSIPDRFSAQQFSDYHSELNMSSLELGDSALYFCASSSLAGGPRDTQYFGPGTRLTVL.

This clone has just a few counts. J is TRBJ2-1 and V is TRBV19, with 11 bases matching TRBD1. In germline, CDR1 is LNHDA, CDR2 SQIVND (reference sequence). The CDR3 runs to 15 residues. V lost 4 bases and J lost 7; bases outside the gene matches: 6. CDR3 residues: CASSRTGGGENEQFF. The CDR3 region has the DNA TGTGCCAGTAGTAGGACAGGGGGCGGAGAAAATGAGCAGTTCTTC.

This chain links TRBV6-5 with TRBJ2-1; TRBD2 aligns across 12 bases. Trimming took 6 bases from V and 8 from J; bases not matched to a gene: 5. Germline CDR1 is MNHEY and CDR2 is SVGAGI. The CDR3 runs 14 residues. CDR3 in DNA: TGTGCCAGCAGCTCTAGCGGGAGGGCCGATGAGCAGTTCTTC. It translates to CASSSSGRADEQFF.

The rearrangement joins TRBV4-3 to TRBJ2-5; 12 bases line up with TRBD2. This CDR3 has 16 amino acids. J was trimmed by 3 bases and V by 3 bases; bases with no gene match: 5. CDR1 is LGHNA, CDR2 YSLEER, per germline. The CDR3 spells CASSQNLAGGEETQYF. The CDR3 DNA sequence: TGCGCCAGCAGCCAGAATCTAGCGGGGGGGGAAGAGACCCAGTACTTC.

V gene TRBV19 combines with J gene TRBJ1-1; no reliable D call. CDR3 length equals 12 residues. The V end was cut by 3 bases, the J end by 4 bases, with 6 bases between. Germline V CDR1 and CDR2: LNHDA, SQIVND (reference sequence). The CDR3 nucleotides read TGTGCCAGTAGTATGGGAGGCACTGAAGCTTTCTTT. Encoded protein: CASSMGGTEAFF.

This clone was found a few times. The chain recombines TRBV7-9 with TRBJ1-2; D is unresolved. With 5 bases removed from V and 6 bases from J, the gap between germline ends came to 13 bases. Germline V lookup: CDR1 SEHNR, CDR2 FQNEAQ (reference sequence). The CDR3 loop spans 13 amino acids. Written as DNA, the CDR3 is TGTGCCAGCAGCCCCGGTCCCAGGAATGGCTACACCTTC. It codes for CASSPGPRNGYTF.

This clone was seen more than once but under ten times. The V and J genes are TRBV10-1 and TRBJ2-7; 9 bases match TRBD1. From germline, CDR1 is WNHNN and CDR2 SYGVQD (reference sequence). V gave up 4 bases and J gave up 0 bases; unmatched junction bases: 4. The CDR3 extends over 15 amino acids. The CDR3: CASSGDRVSSYEQYF. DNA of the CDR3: TGCGCCAGCAGTGGGGACAGGGTCAGCTCCTACGAGCAGTACTTC.

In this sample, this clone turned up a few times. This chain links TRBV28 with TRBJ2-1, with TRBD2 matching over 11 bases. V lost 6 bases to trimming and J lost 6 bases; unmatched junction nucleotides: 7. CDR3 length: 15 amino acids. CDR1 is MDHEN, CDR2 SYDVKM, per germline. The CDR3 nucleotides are TGTGCCAGCAGACCGGGACTAGCGGTTTTCAATGAGCAGTTCTTC. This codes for CASRPGLAVFNEQFF. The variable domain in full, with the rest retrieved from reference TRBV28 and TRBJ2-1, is DVKVTQSSRYLVKRTGEKVFLECVQDMDHENMFWYRQDPGLGLRLIYFSYDVKMKEKGDIPEGYSVSREKKERFSLILESASTNQTSMYLCASRPGLAVFNEQFFGPGTRLTVL.